This T cell receptor (beta chain) derives from a study of identical twins. Each CDR3 protein gets one entry after TCRdb re-called the 5' RACE reads with MiXCR. The sample holds 350,000 or so distinct CDR3 sequences; roughly 9% are singletons and the top ten take approximately 8.9%. Deletions cut 0 bases from V and 9 bases from J, with 6 bases between. The CDR3 runs to 12 residues. The germline gives CDR1 ENHRY, CDR2 SYGVKD. The source is a woman between 50 and 59 years old in good health. Sequenced input: naive T cells sorted from blood. V and J are TRBV10-3 and TRBJ1-5, with unresolved D. CDR3 nucleotide sequence: TGTGCCATCAGTGAGTCGACTGCGCCCCAGCATTTT. Translation gives CAISESTAPQHF.